This T cell receptor beta chain was captured in a study of T cell repertoires in ileal Crohn's disease. This clone was detected only a few times. The assay was immunoSEQ multiplex PCR, and TCRdb's table has in-frame clones only and misses some. This table holds around 15,000 clones, about 78% found once. CDR3 size: 12 residues. The germline V and J ends were trimmed by 6 bases and 6 bases, with 10 bases remaining between them. CDR1 and CDR2 (germline): SNHLY, FYNNEI. Time point given: inflamed ileum from the surgical specimen. The sample comprised ileal tissue. This sequence originates from an adult with Crohn's disease. This rearrangement joins TRBV2 to TRBJ2-3; D ambiguous. The CDR3 region is CASSPGWDTQYF. For the CDR3, the DNA is TGTGCCAGCAGCCCAGGTTGGGATACGCAGTATTTT.